The next 23 T cell receptor beta chains were all read from a single sample in a study of CD8 T cells in Susac syndrome. An amount of RNA that ranged from roughly 0.5 to 1 ug was reverse transcribed with random hexamers. TCRdb reprocessed the immunoSEQ multiplex PCR reads via MiXCR and lists one record per CDR3 protein. The profile shows over 120,000 distinct CDR3 sequences, roughly 95% of them singletons. Source material: CD4+ T cells from PBMCs. All receptors come from a human donor in good health.

Points on this clonotype: The junction departs from the called germline gene at one end, perhaps through a read error. The V call is TRBV30, the J call TRBJ2-5; a weak D match, TRBD2 (6 bases). CDR1 is GTSNPN and CDR2 is SVGIG in the germline V gene (reference sequence). The CDR3 has 14 residues. The CDR3 region has the DNA TGTGCCTGGAGCCTCGGAGGGATTCAAGAGTCCCAGTACTTC. Translation: CAWSLGGIQESQYF.

This clonotype was recorded a few times. The chain employs TRBV6-2 or TRBV6-3 and TRBJ2-7; no definite D call. Germline loops: CDR1 MNHEY, CDR2 SVGEGT. The CDR3 is 13 amino acids. V dropped 6 bases and J dropped 0 bases, with 9 bases sitting between them. The CDR3 DNA is TGTGCCAGCAGGGCTACAGTCTCCTACGAGCAGTACTTC. This translates into CASRATVSYEQYF.

V is TRBV20-1 and J is TRBJ2-7; D unresolved. V was pared by 3 bases and J by 5 bases, with 11 bases between. Germline V gene data show CDR1 as DFQATT and CDR2 as SNEGSKA (reference sequence). This CDR3 comprises 12 residues. As DNA, the CDR3 is TGCAGTGCTAGCCGGCAGGTTAACGAGCAGTACTTC. Translation gives CSASRQVNEQYF.

The chain is built from TRBV7-9 and TRBJ1-2; D is ambiguous. The CDR3 covers 12 residues. Trimming took off 5 bases at V and 8 bases at J, with 12 bases between the two ends. CDR1 and CDR2 (germline): SEHNR, FQNEAQ (reference sequence). The CDR3 nucleotides are TGTGCCAGCAGCAATAGCCTTTGGGGCTACACCTTC. Protein sequence: CASSNSLWGYTF.

The chain links TRBV27 to TRBJ1-5; 7 positions match TRBD1. CDR3 length equals 15 residues. Germline loops: CDR1 MNHEY, CDR2 SMNVEV (reference sequence). V shed 1 base and J 9 bases; nucleotides not matched to a gene: 9. The CDR3 protein is CASSLLAASGGPQHF. CDR3 DNA sequence: TGTGCCAGCAGTTTATTGGCAGCCTCAGGGGGGCCCCAGCATTTT.

The V gene is TRBV19, the J gene TRBJ1-1; D gene ambiguous. The CDR3 spans 14 residues. V was trimmed by 0 bases and J by 1 base, leaving 6 bases between them. Germline CDR1 and CDR2: LNHDA and SQIVND (reference sequence). The CDR3 bases are TGTGCCAGTAGTATAGATCGGGGGAACACTGAAGCTTTCTTT. This codes for CASSIDRGNTEAFF. Complete variable domain (other parts from reference TRBV19 and TRBJ1-1): DGGITQSPKYLFRKEGQNVTLSCEQNLNHDAMYWYRQDPGQGLRLIYYSQIVNDFQKGDIAEGYSVSREKKESFPLTVTSAQKNPTAFYLCASSIDRGNTEAFFGQGTRLTVV.

The gene calls are TRBV20-1 and TRBJ2-7, with D maybe TRBD2 (6 bases). V was pared by 4 bases and J by 2 bases, with 18 bases between. The germline V gene has CDR1 DFQATT and CDR2 SNEGSKA (reference sequence). This CDR3 spans 15 amino acids. As DNA, the CDR3 is TGCAGTGCTACATCCGGGAGTGTCCCACCCTACGAGCAGTACTTC. Protein: CSATSGSVPPYEQYF.

The V gene is TRBV20-1, the J gene TRBJ1-5; D is ambiguous. CDR1 is DFQATT and CDR2 is SNEGSKA in the germline V gene (reference sequence). Trimming shortened V by 3 bases and J by 0 bases, and 9 bases separated the two germline ends. The CDR3 is made up of 14 amino acids. The CDR3 loop is CSASPGYSNQPQHF. In nucleotides, the CDR3 is TGCAGTGCTAGCCCGGGGTATAGCAATCAGCCCCAGCATTTT.

The rearrangement joins TRBV11-2 to TRBJ2-5, with D unclear. CDR3 length: 15 residues. Trimming shortened V by 5 bases and J by 2 bases, and 15 bases separated the two germline ends. Germline V gives CDR1 SGHAT, CDR2 FQNNGV. The CDR3 bases are TGTGCCAGCAGCCCCCAGGTGGGCGTGCAAGAGACCCAGTACTTC. This sequence encodes CASSPQVGVQETQYF. The complete variable domain, with remaining parts taken from reference TRBV11-2 and TRBJ2-5, reads EAGVAQSPRYKIIEKRQSVAFWCNPISGHATLYWYQQILGQGPKLLIQFQNNGVVDDSQLPKDRFSAERLKGVDSTLKIQPAKLEDSAVYLCASSPQVGVQETQYFGPGTRLLVL.

This CDR3 reads CSAKGQGIGVTEAFF. CDR3 nucleotides: TGCAGTGCTAAGGGACAGGGGATCGGGGTCACTGAAGCTTTCTTT. This chain joins TRBV20-1 and TRBJ1-1; the match to TRBD1 covers 10 bases. This CDR3 is 15 amino acids long. CDR1 and CDR2 (germline): DFQATT, SNEGSKA (reference sequence). Trimming took 4 bases from V and 4 from J; bases not matched to a gene: 9.

The V call is TRBV29-1, the J call TRBJ2-2; possibly TRBD1 or TRBD2 for D (5 bases each). There are 12 residues in the CDR3. In germline, CDR1 is SQVTM, CDR2 ANQGSEA. V lost 3 bases, J lost 5 bases, and 7 bases lay in between. The CDR3 loop reads CSVERGTGELFF. The CDR3 bases are TGCAGCGTTGAGAGGGGAACCGGGGAGCTGTTTTTT.

This clonotype was counted between two and nine times. The chain carries TRBV2 and TRBJ2-3, with D possibly matching TRBD2 (5 bases). Germline V gene lookup returns CDR1 SNHLY and CDR2 FYNNEI. Deletions cut 2 bases from V and 6 bases from J, with 12 bases between. The CDR3 contains 14 residues. The DNA of the CDR3 is TGTGCCAGCAGTGAAACGTTAGCGAAGGATACGCAGTATTTT. Protein product: CASSETLAKDTQYF.

This chain links TRBV29-1 with TRBJ2-1; D uncertain. The V and J ends lost 7 bases and 9 bases respectively, with 16 bases between them. The CDR3 totals 12 residues. Per the germline V gene, CDR1 is SQVTM and CDR2 is ANQGSEA. The CDR3 nucleotides read TGCAGCGCCCTCAGGAGCGATTTTGAGCAGTTCTTC. This sequence encodes CSALRSDFEQFF.

This clonotype was observed once. The V call is TRBV3-1, the J call TRBJ1-5, with a weak D call TRBD1 (5 bases). The CDR3 is 12 residues long. Deletions cut 5 bases from V and 7 bases from J, with 9 bases between. CDR1 and CDR2 (germline): LGHDT, YNNKEL (reference sequence). CDR3 coding DNA: TGTGCCAGCAGCGCGGGGCTCCAGCCCCAGCATTTT. Translation gives CASSAGLQPQHF.

V and J are TRBV7-9 and TRBJ1-4, with D uncertain. V dropped 3 bases and J dropped 4 bases, with 15 bases sitting between them. This CDR3 contains 16 residues. Germline loops: CDR1 SEHNR, CDR2 FQNEAQ (reference sequence). The CDR3 region has the DNA TGTGCCAGCAGCTTTGGTCCGCCGGACCTTAATGAAAAACTGTTTTTT. It is translated as CASSFGPPDLNEKLFF. The full variable domain, in which reference TRBV7-9 and TRBJ1-4 provide the parts outside the CDR3, is DTGVSQNPRHKITKRGQNVTFRCDPISEHNRLYWYRQTLGQGPEFLTYFQNEAQLEKSRLLSDRFSAERPKGSFSTLEIQRTEQGDSAMYLCASSFGPPDLNEKLFFGSGTQLSVL.

V and J are TRBV20-1 and TRBJ2-7, with D unclear. Trimming shortened V by 3 bases and J by 2 bases, and 11 bases separated the two germline ends. The CDR3 covers 13 residues. Per the germline V gene, CDR1 is DFQATT and CDR2 is SNEGSKA (reference sequence). As DNA, the CDR3 is TGCAGTGCTAGCCTCGACGTACCCTACGAGCAGTACTTC. Translating gives CSASLDVPYEQYF.

The V and J genes are TRBV20-1 and TRBJ2-1; TRBD1 or TRBD2 may be the D gene (5 bases each). With 0 bases removed from V and 8 bases from J, the gap between germline ends came to 17 bases. The V gene's germline CDR1 is DFQATT and CDR2 SNEGSKA (reference sequence). CDR3 length: 15 residues. The DNA of the CDR3 is TGCAGTGCTAGAGATTGGGGCACGGCGGGCGATGAGCAGTTCTTC. It translates to CSARDWGTAGDEQFF.

This chain links TRBV6-5 with TRBJ2-5; no reliable D call. V shed 6 bases and J shed 3 bases, with 8 bases lying between them. Germline CDR1 is MNHEY and CDR2 is SVGAGI. CDR3 length: 12 amino acids. CDR3 amino acids: CASSYGKETQYF. The CDR3 DNA sequence: TGTGCCAGCAGCTACGGAAAAGAGACCCAGTACTTC.

The chain carries TRBV9 and TRBJ2-2; 7 bases fit TRBD2. The germline gives CDR1 SGDLS, CDR2 YYNGEE. This CDR3 contains 16 residues. V dropped 1 base and J dropped 1; count of bases not matched to a gene: 4. CDR3 sequence (DNA): TGTGCCAGCAGCGTACGTCTAGCGGTGAACACCGGGGAGCTGTTTTTT. Translated: CASSVRLAVNTGELFF.

The chain is built from TRBV12-3 or TRBV12-4 and TRBJ2-1; D gene uncertain. V lost 8 bases and J 6 bases, leaving 8 bases between the germline ends. This CDR3 contains 11 residues. CDR3 residues: CASPLGNEQFF. DNA for the CDR3: TGTGCCAGCCCCCTTGGCAATGAGCAGTTCTTC.

The genes are TRBV3-1 and TRBJ2-3, with D maybe TRBD2 (6 bases). V was shortened by 5 bases and J by 8 bases, with 11 bases between the two germline ends. This CDR3 spans 12 amino acids. The germline V gene has CDR1 LGHDT and CDR2 YNNKEL (reference sequence). Here the CDR3 reads CASSILASTQYF. Written as DNA, the CDR3 is TGTGCCAGCAGCATACTAGCAAGTACGCAGTATTTT.

CDR3 loop: CASSGRGFETEAFF. CDR3 nucleotide sequence: TGTGCCAGCAGCGGGAGGGGTTTTGAAACTGAAGCTTTCTTT. V usage is TRBV5-6 and J usage is TRBJ1-1; weak D call: TRBD1 (5 bases). Germline V gives CDR1 SGHDT, CDR2 YYEEEE. V was cut by 4 bases and J by 5 bases, with 15 bases left in between. CDR3 length: 14 amino acids.

The chain carries TRBV3-1 and TRBJ2-1; D gene unclear. CDR1 is LGHDT and CDR2 is YNNKEL in the germline V gene (reference sequence). The CDR3 consists of 11 residues. V was clipped by 6 bases and J by 7 bases, with 7 bases between them. CDR3 coding DNA: TGTGCCAGCAGGTCGCCGAATGAGCAGTTCTTC. Its protein is CASRSPNEQFF.